The 14 T cell receptor beta chains given below trace back to one sample, sequenced in a study of OX40 agonist ivuxolimab in advanced cancers. Assay: immunoSEQ multiplex PCR; the TCRdb copy retains only in-frame clones and omits some. The sample comprises about 82,000 clones, 86% of which are singletons, and 5.5% to 7.5% rests with the top ten. Here the sequenced sample was CD4+ or CD8+ T cells sorted from blood, taken in a trial of the OX40 agonist ivuxolimab. These receptors were collected from an adult with an advanced solid tumor such as melanoma, head and neck, liver or kidney cancer.

The chain couples TRBV5-1 to TRBJ1-4; no clear D. This CDR3 region has 16 residues. Germline V lookup: CDR1 SGHRS, CDR2 YFSETQ. V was cut by 0 bases and J by 7 bases, with 16 bases left in between. DNA for the CDR3: TGCGCCAGCAGCTTGGCAGGTTTTTCTGGGAGTGAAAAACTGTTTTTT. Its protein is CASSLAGFSGSEKLFF.

The rearrangement joins TRBV6-6 to TRBJ2-7, with D unclear. Between the trimmed V and J ends, which lost 8 bases and 2 bases, there was a span of 10 bases. The length of the CDR3 is 12 residues. Germline loops: CDR1 MNHNY, CDR2 SVGAGI (reference sequence). The CDR3 is CASRNSAYEQYF. The CDR3 DNA sequence: TGTGCCAGCCGCAACTCGGCCTACGAGCAGTACTTC.

The rearrangement joins TRBV11-3 to TRBJ2-6; D remains unclear. Trimming removed 4 bases at V and 4 bases at J, with 11 bases between. This CDR3 has 15 amino acids. The germline V gene encodes CDR1 SGHNT and CDR2 YENEEA. The CDR3 nucleotides read TGTGCCAGCAGCTCTGGGCAACCGGGGGCCAACGTCCTGACTTTC. Translation gives CASSSGQPGANVLTF.

As to this clone: Other DNA sequences in this sample translate to the same CDR3. This chain uses TRBV5-1 with TRBJ1-6; D unclear. There are 13 residues in the CDR3. CDR1 and CDR2 from the germline V gene are SGHRS and YFSETQ. The V end lost 2 bases, the J end lost 7 bases, and 7 bases lay between the germline ends. DNA of the CDR3: TGCGCCAGCAGCTTAGCGGAGAATTCACCCCTCCACTTT. It translates to CASSLAENSPLHF.

The chain employs TRBV21-1 and TRBJ1-1; TRBD1, the table's D call, lacks a check against the DNA. TRBV21-1 is classified as a pseudogene. The CDR3 totals 22 residues. The CDR3 sequence: CASSKGGKDRGRFEGPNTEAFF. CDR3 coding DNA: TGTGCCAGCAGCAAAGGAGGAAAGGACAGGGGCCGGTTCGAGGGGCCGAACACTGAAGCTTTCTTT.

V gene TRBV5-6 combines with J gene TRBJ1-2, with unresolved D. CDR1 and CDR2 from the germline V gene are SGHDT and YYEEEE. The ends were cut back, 0 bases at V and 9 bases at J, with 18 bases in the middle. The CDR3 runs to 15 residues. This chain's CDR3 is CASSLAGPQVDRYTF. DNA for the CDR3: TGTGCCAGCAGCTTGGCCGGGCCTCAAGTCGACCGCTACACCTTC.

The gene calls are TRBV5-8 and TRBJ2-1; D is uncertain. Per germline, CDR1 SGHTS and CDR2 YDEGEE. V was clipped by 0 bases and J by 4 bases, with 5 bases between them. This CDR3 spans 13 amino acids. The CDR3 region has the DNA TGTGCCAGCAGCTTGGGAGCGTACAATGAGCAGTTCTTC. Its protein is CASSLGAYNEQFF.

The V call is TRBV5-1, the J call TRBJ1-5; D call uncertain. Deletions cut 4 bases from V and 8 bases from J, with 16 bases between. The CDR3 has 14 amino acids. Germline lookup yields CDR1 SGHRS and CDR2 YFSETQ. CDR3 nucleotides: TGCGCCAGCAGCCTGAGGGTGTATTATAAGCCCCAGCATTTT. Amino acids: CASSLRVYYKPQHF. The full variable domain, with the rest looked up from reference TRBV5-1 and TRBJ1-5, is KAGVTQTPRYLIKTRGQQVTLSCSPISGHRSVSWYQQTPGQGLQFLFEYFSETQRNKGNFPGRFSGRQFSNSRSEMNVSTLELGDSALYLCASSLRVYYKPQHFGDGTRLSIL.

The chain has TRBV30 and TRBJ1-1, with 7 bases identical to TRBD1. Trimming cost V 4 bases and J 8 bases; bases outside gene matches: 4. CDR1 is GTSNPN, CDR2 SVGIG, per germline (reference sequence). The CDR3 spans 11 residues. CDR3 nucleotide sequence: TGTGCCTGGATTACAGGGGCCGAAGCTTTCTTT. Translating it yields CAWITGAEAFF.

The chain has TRBV15 and TRBJ2-3, with D perhaps matching TRBD2 (7 bases). The CDR3 is 16 residues long. Germline V gene sequence: CDR1 LNHNV, CDR2 YYDKDF (reference sequence). Trimming took 7 bases from V and 4 from J, leaving 21 bases between them. This CDR3 is CATTLGGGYQADTQYF. CDR3 nucleotide sequence: TGTGCCACCACCTTAGGGGGAGGGTATCAAGCAGATACGCAGTATTTT.

The rearrangement links TRBV27 to TRBJ2-7; either TRBD1 or TRBD2 may fit D (5 bases each). This CDR3 has 14 amino acids. In germline, CDR1 is MNHEY, CDR2 SMNVEV (reference sequence). V dropped 5 bases and J dropped 1 base, with 12 bases sitting between them. The chain's CDR3 is CASSRVGGSYEQYF. The CDR3 nucleotides are TGTGCCAGCAGTCGTGTTGGGGGATCCTACGAGCAGTACTTC.

The chain uses TRBV19 and TRBJ1-1, with a weak D call TRBD1 (6 bases). Germline V gene lookup returns CDR1 LNHDA and CDR2 SQIVND (reference sequence). Trimming stripped 8 bases from V and 1 base from J, with 17 bases between. The CDR3 totals 15 residues. The CDR3 here is CASHYGGASNTEAFF. CDR3 nucleotides: TGTGCCAGTCACTACGGGGGGGCATCGAACACTGAAGCTTTCTTT. Together with reference TRBV19 and TRBJ1-1, the CDR3 gives the full variable domain: DGGITQSPKYLFRKEGQNVTLSCEQNLNHDAMYWYRQDPGQGLRLIYYSQIVNDFQKGDIAEGYSVSREKKESFPLTVTSAQKNPTAFYLCASHYGGASNTEAFFGQGTRLTVV.

The chain's CDR3 is CASRRSPNPGEQFF. The CDR3 DNA follows: TGCGCCAGCAGGCGTAGCCCTAACCCTGGTGAGCAGTTCTTC. The rearrangement uses TRBV5-1 and TRBJ2-1, with unresolved D. Trimming stripped 5 bases from V and 9 bases from J, with 18 bases between. The V gene's germline CDR1 is SGHRS and CDR2 YFSETQ. The CDR3 length is 14 residues.

The chain uses TRBV30 and TRBJ1-5; D is ambiguous. With 2 bases removed from V and 0 bases from J, the gap between germline ends came to 14 bases. Per the germline V gene, CDR1 is GTSNPN and CDR2 is SVGIG (reference sequence). The CDR3 consists of 16 residues. The CDR3 reads CAWSNPAGHSNQPQHF. The CDR3 DNA follows: TGTGCCTGGAGTAACCCCGCGGGTCATAGCAATCAGCCCCAGCATTTT. The full variable domain, with the rest looked up from reference TRBV30 and TRBJ1-5, is SQTIHQWPATLVQPVGSPLSLECTVEGTSNPNLYWYRQAAGRGLQLLFYSVGIGQISSEVPQNLSASRPQDRQFILSSKKLLLSDSGFYLCAWSNPAGHSNQPQHFGDGTRLSIL.